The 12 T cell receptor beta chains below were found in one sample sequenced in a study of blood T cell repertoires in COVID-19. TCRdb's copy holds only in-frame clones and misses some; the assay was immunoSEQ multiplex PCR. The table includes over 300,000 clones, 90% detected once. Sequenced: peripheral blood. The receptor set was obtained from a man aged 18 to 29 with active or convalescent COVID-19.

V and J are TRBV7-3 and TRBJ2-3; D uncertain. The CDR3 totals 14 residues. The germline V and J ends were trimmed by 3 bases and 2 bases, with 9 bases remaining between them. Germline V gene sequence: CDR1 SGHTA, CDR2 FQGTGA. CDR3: CASSFLRSTDTQYF. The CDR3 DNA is TGTGCCAGCAGCTTCCTGCGTTCCACAGATACGCAGTATTTT.

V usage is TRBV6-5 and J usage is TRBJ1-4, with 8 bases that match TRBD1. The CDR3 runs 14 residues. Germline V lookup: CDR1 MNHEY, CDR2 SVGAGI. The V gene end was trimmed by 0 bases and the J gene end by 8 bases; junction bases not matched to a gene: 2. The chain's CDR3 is CASSYSRTGEKLFF. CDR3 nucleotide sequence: TGTGCCAGCAGTTACTCCCGGACAGGGGAAAAACTGTTTTTT.

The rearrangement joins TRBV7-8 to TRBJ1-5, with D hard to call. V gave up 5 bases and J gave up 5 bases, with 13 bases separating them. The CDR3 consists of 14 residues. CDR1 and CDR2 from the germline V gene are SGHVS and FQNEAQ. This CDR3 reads CASSARGPYQPQHF. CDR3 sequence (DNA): TGTGCCAGCAGCGCAAGAGGCCCCTATCAGCCCCAGCATTTT.

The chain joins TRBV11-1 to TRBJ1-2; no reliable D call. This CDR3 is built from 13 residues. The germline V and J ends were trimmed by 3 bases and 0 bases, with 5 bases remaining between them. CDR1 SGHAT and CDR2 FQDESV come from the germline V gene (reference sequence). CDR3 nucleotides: TGTGCCAGCAGCTTCGCAGCTAACTATGGCTACACCTTC. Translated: CASSFAANYGYTF.

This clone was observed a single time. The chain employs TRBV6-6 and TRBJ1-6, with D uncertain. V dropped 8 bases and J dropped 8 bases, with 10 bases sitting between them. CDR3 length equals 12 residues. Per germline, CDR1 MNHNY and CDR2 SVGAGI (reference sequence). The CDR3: CASGDGYSPLHF. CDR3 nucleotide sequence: TGTGCCAGCGGCGACGGGTATTCACCCCTCCACTTT.

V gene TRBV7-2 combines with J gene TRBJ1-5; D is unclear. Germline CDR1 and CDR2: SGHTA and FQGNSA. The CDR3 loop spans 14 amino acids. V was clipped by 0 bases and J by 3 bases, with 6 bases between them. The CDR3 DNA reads TGTGCCAGCAGCTTAGCCAGTACCAATCAGCCCCAGCATTTT. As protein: CASSLASTNQPQHF.

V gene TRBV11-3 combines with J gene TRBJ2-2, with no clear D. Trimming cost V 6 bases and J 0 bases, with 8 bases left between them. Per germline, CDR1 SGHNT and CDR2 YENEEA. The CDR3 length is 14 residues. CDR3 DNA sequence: TGTGCCAGCAGGGGCACAACGAACACCGGGGAGCTGTTTTTT. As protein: CASRGTTNTGELFF.

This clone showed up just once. In DNA, the CDR3 is TGTGCCAGCAGCTCGCGGGGCGCAGAAGGTGGAAACACCATATATTTT. The encoded protein is CASSSRGAEGGNTIYF. The genes are TRBV7-8 and TRBJ1-3, with D possibly matching TRBD1 (5 bases). The CDR3 totals 16 residues. The V and J ends lost 4 bases and 3 bases respectively, with 16 bases between them. CDR1 SGHVS and CDR2 FQNEAQ come from the germline V gene.

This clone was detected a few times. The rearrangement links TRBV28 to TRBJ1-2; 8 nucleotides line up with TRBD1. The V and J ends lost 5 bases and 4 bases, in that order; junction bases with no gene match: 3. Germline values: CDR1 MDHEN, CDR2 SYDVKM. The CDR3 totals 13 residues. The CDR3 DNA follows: TGTGCCAGCAGTAGAGGACAGGGCTATGGCTACACCTTC. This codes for CASSRGQGYGYTF.

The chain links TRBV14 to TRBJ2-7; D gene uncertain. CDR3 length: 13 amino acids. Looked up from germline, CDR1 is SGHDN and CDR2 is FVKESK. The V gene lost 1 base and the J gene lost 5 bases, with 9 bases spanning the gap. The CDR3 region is CASSQAGAHEQYF. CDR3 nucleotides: TGTGCCAGCAGCCAAGCTGGAGCCCACGAGCAGTACTTC. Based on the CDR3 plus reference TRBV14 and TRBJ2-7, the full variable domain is EAGVTQFPSHSVIEKGQTVTLRCDPISGHDNLYWYRRVMGKEIKFLLHFVKESKQDESGMPNNRFLAERTGGTYSTLKVQPAELEDSGVYFCASSQAGAHEQYFGPGTRLTVT.

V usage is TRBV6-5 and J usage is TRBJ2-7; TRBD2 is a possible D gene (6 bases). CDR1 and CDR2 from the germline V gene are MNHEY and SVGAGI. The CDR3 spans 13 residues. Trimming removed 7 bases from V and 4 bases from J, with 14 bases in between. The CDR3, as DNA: TGTGCCAGCACCCTTGCGGGGACTTACGAGCAGTACTTC. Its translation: CASTLAGTYEQYF.

The CDR3 DNA sequence: TGTGCCAGCAGCTTTGGGACAGGGGCTAATGAAAAACTGTTTTTT. As protein: CASSFGTGANEKLFF. This sequence joins TRBV11-2 and TRBJ1-4; 10 nucleotides line up with TRBD1. The CDR3 has 15 amino acids. V lost 3 bases to trimming and J lost 3 bases; unmatched junction nucleotides: 1. CDR1 is SGHAT and CDR2 is FQNNGV in the germline V gene.